This T cell receptor (beta chain) is drawn from a study of beta chain features in type 1 diabetes. CDR1 is SGHRS, CDR2 YFSETQ, per germline. V was cut by 4 bases and J by 2 bases, with 9 bases left in between. The CDR3 runs 13 residues. This clone was picked up a small number of times. Other DNA sequences in the same sample also yield this CDR3. The investigators reverse transcribed all of the isolated RNA, so they sequenced expressed TCRB transcripts. Profiled with immunoSEQ multiplex PCR; TCRdb holds only in-frame clones, not every one. The sample records about 900,000 clones, roughly 16% being singletons.

The chain recombines TRBV5-1 with TRBJ1-2, with a tentative D call TRBD1 (5 bases). The specimen was naive CD4+ T cells from blood. The clonotype was recovered from a young woman in good health. DNA of the CDR3: TGCGCCAGCAGCCCCACAGGAAACTATGGCTACACCTTC. Its translation: CASSPTGNYGYTF.